This TCR beta chain was documented in a study of blood T cells in healthy people across ages. Study-wide findings and caveats: When set beside aged donors, long-lived donors presented more naive CD4+ cells and higher diversity.

As concerns this clonotype: Its antigen is still unknown.

The CDR3 runs 12 residues. The V and J ends lost 3 bases and 7 bases respectively, with 10 bases between them. In germline, CDR1 is KGHSH, CDR2 LQKENI. Next came a second PCR, run for about 7 to 12 cycles, which used a sample-barcoded 5' primer along with a J-beta primer mix. One entry per CDR3 protein, called by TCRdb with MiXCR from the 5' RACE reads. Among roughly 830,000 distinct CDR3 sequences listed, around 62% were seen once. Collection of 7.5 to 10 milliliters of peripheral blood was performed for each donor. The clonotype originates from a young man in good health. Material for sequencing was blood. The chain carries TRBV18 and TRBJ2-7; D is possibly TRBD1 (6 bases). CDR3 bases: TGTGCCAGCTCACCGCAGGGGCAAGAGCAGTACTTC. It specifies CASSPQGQEQYF.